One and the same sample provided the 18 T cell receptor beta chains below, sequenced in a study of T cells in narcolepsy. Sequenced by immunoSEQ multiplex PCR; TCRdb stores in-frame clones only, minus some. The sample includes some 30,000 clones, approximately 86% of them seen just once. Material: CD45RA- memory CD4+ T cells from PBMCs. The receptors were gathered from a human donor with narcolepsy.

The V gene is TRBV6-6, the J gene TRBJ1-2; D possibly corresponds to TRBD1 (6 bases). CDR1 MNHNY and CDR2 SVGAGI come from the germline V gene (reference sequence). V was clipped by 4 bases and J by 4 bases, with 19 bases between them. The CDR3 runs to 16 residues. DNA of the CDR3: TGTGCCAGCAGTTCCTTCCCGGACAGTCCGATCTATGGCTACACCTTC. This codes for CASSSFPDSPIYGYTF.

The V and J genes are TRBV11-2 and TRBJ1-2; D ambiguous. This CDR3 comprises 14 residues. With 2 bases removed from V and 4 bases from J, the gap between germline ends came to 11 bases. CDR1 is SGHAT, CDR2 FQNNGV, per germline. The CDR3 DNA reads as TGTGCCAGCAGCTTATTGGAAGGACGCTATGGCTACACCTTC. Encoded protein: CASSLLEGRYGYTF.

The chain carries TRBV9 and TRBJ2-2; 9 nucleotides match TRBD2. The junction had 8 bases not matched to a gene; V was cut back by 0 bases and J by 5 bases. Germline CDR1 is SGDLS and CDR2 is YYNGEE. CDR3 length equals 17 residues. CDR3 region: CASSVESSGGSTGELFF. CDR3 DNA sequence: TGTGCCAGCAGCGTAGAGTCCAGCGGGGGGTCTACCGGGGAGCTGTTTTTT.

The genes are TRBV28 and TRBJ1-6, with a tentative D call TRBD1 (6 bases). V was cut by 5 bases and J by 6 bases, with 11 bases left in between. Germline V gene lookup returns CDR1 MDHEN and CDR2 SYDVKM. The CDR3 runs to 14 residues. As DNA, the CDR3 is TGTGCCAGCAGTCGGGACACCTTTAATTCACCCCTCCACTTT. It encodes CASSRDTFNSPLHF. Full variable domain (outside the CDR3, taken from reference TRBV28 and TRBJ1-6): DVKVTQSSRYLVKRTGEKVFLECVQDMDHENMFWYRQDPGLGLRLIYFSYDVKMKEKGDIPEGYSVSREKKERFSLILESASTNQTSMYLCASSRDTFNSPLHFGNGTRLTVT.

The V gene is TRBV27, the J gene TRBJ2-3; maybe TRBD2 (7 bases). The CDR3 is 14 residues long. Germline CDR1 and CDR2: MNHEY and SMNVEV (reference sequence). Trimming pared 7 bases from V and 7 bases from J, leaving 18 bases between. The CDR3 sequence is CASTINREGNTQYF. The CDR3 nucleotides are TGTGCCAGCACCATAAACAGGGAGGGAAATACGCAGTATTTT.

The rearrangement uses TRBV5-1 and TRBJ2-3; possibly TRBD2 for D (6 bases). Trimming left V 6 bases short and J 1 base short, with 18 bases between. CDR3 length: 16 residues. Germline CDR1 is SGHRS and CDR2 is YFSETQ. CDR3 loop: CASKEGSNHRTDTQYF. DNA for the CDR3: TGCGCCAGCAAGGAGGGCAGCAACCACCGCACAGATACGCAGTATTTT.

J is TRBJ1-1 and V is TRBV7-2; D uncertain. V was trimmed by 4 bases and J by 3 bases, leaving 9 bases between them. The CDR3 contains 13 residues. The germline gives CDR1 SGHTA, CDR2 FQGNSA. The CDR3 nucleotides are TGTGCCAGCAGCTATAGAGTAGACACTGAAGCTTTCTTT. Its translation is CASSYRVDTEAFF.

With regard to this clone: Mismatch with germline at one junction end may stem from a read error. The chain joins TRBV7-7 to TRBJ1-5; D perhaps matches TRBD1 (5 bases). This CDR3 has 16 amino acids. Germline assignment: CDR1 SSHAT and CDR2 FNYEAQ (reference sequence). CDR3 nucleotides: TGTGCTAGCAGCTTACGCCGAGGAGGGGACCAGCAGCCCCAGCATTTT. Protein sequence: CASSLRRGGDQQPQHF.

For the CDR3, the DNA is TGTGCCAGCAGTTTCCAGGGACGGAATTCAGGCTACACCTTC. This codes for CASSFQGRNSGYTF. The chain recombines TRBV28 with TRBJ1-2; D possibly corresponds to TRBD1 (5 bases). There are 14 residues in the CDR3. Trimming pared 3 bases from V and 8 bases from J, leaving 16 bases between. Germline CDR1 reads MDHEN; CDR2 reads SYDVKM.

The V and J genes are TRBV7-2 and TRBJ2-7, with D maybe TRBD1 (6 bases). The CDR3 is 14 amino acids. Trimming cost V 2 bases and J 5 bases, with 13 bases left between them. Germline-derived CDR1 and CDR2 are SGHTA and FQGNSA. The CDR3 loop reads CASSLRWGPNEQYF. CDR3 nucleotide sequence: TGTGCCAGCAGCTTACGTTGGGGGCCAAACGAGCAGTACTTC.

V and J are TRBV21-1 and TRBJ1-4; TRBD1, the table's D call, lacks a check against the DNA. TRBV21-1 represents a pseudogene. The CDR3 sequence is 17 residues long. This CDR3 reads CASSRLDRGQTNEKLFF. The DNA of the CDR3 is TGTGCCAGCAGCAGGCTAGACAGGGGGCAGACTAATGAAAAACTGTTTTTT.

This chain uses TRBV18 with TRBJ2-7, with D possibly matching TRBD1 (5 bases). The CDR3 sequence is 12 residues long. Germline-derived CDR1 and CDR2 are KGHSH and LQKENI. V lost 4 bases and J lost 6, with 10 bases in between. The chain's CDR3 is CASSLTTVEQYF. The CDR3 DNA is TGTGCCAGCTCACTCACGACAGTCGAGCAGTACTTC. Full variable domain (remainder filled in from reference TRBV18 and TRBJ2-7): NAGVMQNPRHLVRRRGQEARLRCSPMKGHSHVYWYRQLPEEGLKFMVYLQKENIIDESGMPKERFSAEFPKEGPSILRIQQVVRGDSAAYFCASSLTTVEQYFGPGTRLTVT.

The chain couples TRBV18 to TRBJ2-1, with TRBD2 matching over 13 bases. The CDR3 contains 18 residues. Germline lookup yields CDR1 KGHSH and CDR2 LQKENI. V shed 4 bases and J 6 bases; nucleotides not matched to a gene: 12. The CDR3 DNA is TGTGCCAGCTCACTCCCAGCACTAGCGGGAGGGCCGGGCAATGAGCAGTTCTTC. Protein sequence: CASSLPALAGGPGNEQFF.

For this clone: The same CDR3 also results from other DNA sequences found in this sample. V gene TRBV28 combines with J gene TRBJ1-2, with unresolved D. Trimming took off 6 bases at V and 2 bases at J, with 10 bases between the two ends. Germline V CDR1 and CDR2: MDHEN, SYDVKM. The CDR3 length is 13 residues. The chain's CDR3 is CASSLEVNYGYTF. As DNA, the CDR3 is TGTGCCAGCAGCCTAGAGGTAAACTATGGCTACACCTTC.

The gene calls are TRBV5-8 and TRBJ2-7, with D possibly called TRBD1 or TRBD2 (5 bases each). The CDR3 extends over 16 amino acids. Deletions cut 3 bases from V and 7 bases from J, with 23 bases between. In germline, CDR1 is SGHTS, CDR2 YDEGEE. CDR3 nucleotides: TGTGCCAGCAGCTCCCTTCGGGGCAGGGCGACGGGGGAGCAGTACTTC. Its translation is CASSSLRGRATGEQYF.

Sample share makes this clone medium-sized. This chain uses TRBV15 with TRBJ2-7; possibly TRBD1 or TRBD2 for D (5 bases each). Trimming pared 6 bases from V and 5 bases from J, leaving 14 bases between. This CDR3 comprises 13 residues. CDR1 and CDR2 from the germline V gene are LNHNV and YYDKDF (reference sequence). Here the CDR3 DNA reads TGTGCCACCAGGATTCGGGGCCGGAACGAGCAGTACTTC. Its protein is CATRIRGRNEQYF.

This clone was counted between two and nine times. V and J are TRBV5-4 and TRBJ1-5; possibly TRBD1 for D (5 bases). The CDR3 is made up of 14 amino acids. V was trimmed by 5 bases and J by 7 bases, leaving 16 bases between them. Germline CDR1 SGHNT, CDR2 YYREEE (reference sequence). CDR3 region: CASRLTSGGQPQHF. The CDR3 DNA reads TGTGCCAGCAGGCTGACGAGCGGGGGACAGCCCCAGCATTTT.

The chain is built from TRBV7-3 and TRBJ2-2; D is ambiguous. Trimming cost V 5 bases and J 6 bases, with 16 bases left between them. The V gene's germline CDR1 is SGHTA and CDR2 FQGTGA. The CDR3 contains 15 residues. Here the CDR3 DNA reads TGTGCCAGCAGCCCACTCAGCCAGGCCTCCGGGGAGCTGTTTTTT. Protein: CASSPLSQASGELFF. Complete variable domain (other parts from reference TRBV7-3 and TRBJ2-2): GAGVSQTPSNKVTEKGKYVELRCDPISGHTALYWYRQSLGQGPEFLIYFQGTGAADDSGLPNDRFFAVRPEGSVSTLKIQRTERGDSAVYLCASSPLSQASGELFFGEGSRLTVL.